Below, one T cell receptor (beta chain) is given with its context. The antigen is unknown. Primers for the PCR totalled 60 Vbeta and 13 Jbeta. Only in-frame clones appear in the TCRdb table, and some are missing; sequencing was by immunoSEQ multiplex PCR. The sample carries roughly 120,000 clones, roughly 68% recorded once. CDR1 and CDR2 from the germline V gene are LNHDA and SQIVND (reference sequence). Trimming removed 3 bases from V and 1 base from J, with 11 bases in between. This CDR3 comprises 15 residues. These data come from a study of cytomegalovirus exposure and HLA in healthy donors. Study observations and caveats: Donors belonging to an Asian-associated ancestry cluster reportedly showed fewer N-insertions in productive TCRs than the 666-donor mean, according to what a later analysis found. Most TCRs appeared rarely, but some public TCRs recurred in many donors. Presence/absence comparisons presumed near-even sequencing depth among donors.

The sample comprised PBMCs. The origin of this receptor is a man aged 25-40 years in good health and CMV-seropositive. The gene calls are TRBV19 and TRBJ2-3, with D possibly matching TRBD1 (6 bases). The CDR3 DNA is TGTGCCAGTAGTATTTTGGCAGGGGGCACAGATACGCAGTATTTT. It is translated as CASSILAGGTDTQYF.